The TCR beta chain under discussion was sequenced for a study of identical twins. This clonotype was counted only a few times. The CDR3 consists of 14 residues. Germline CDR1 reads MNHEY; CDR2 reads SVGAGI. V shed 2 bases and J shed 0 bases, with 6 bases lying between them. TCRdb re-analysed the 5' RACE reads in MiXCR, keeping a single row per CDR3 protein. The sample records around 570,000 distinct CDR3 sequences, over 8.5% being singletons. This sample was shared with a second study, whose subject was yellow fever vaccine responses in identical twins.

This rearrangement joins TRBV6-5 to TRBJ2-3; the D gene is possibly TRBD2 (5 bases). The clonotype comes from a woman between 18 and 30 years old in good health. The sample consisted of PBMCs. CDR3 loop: CASSYRTSTDTQYF. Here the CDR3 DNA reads TGTGCCAGCAGTTACAGGACTAGCACAGATACGCAGTATTTT.